This TCR beta chain comes out of a study of cytomegalovirus exposure and HLA in healthy donors. Whole-study results and caveats: One later analysis reportedly identified an Asian-associated ancestry cluster that showed fewer N-insertions than the approximately 710-donor mean. After further analysis at a later stage, 16,951 TCR beta sequences were associated with HLA alleles at 0.05 false discovery rate.

The PCR used 60 Vbeta and 13 Jbeta primers. The assay was immunoSEQ multiplex PCR, and TCRdb's table has in-frame clones only and misses some. This table holds about 220,000 clones, over 80% found once. A note on this clone: Its matching antigen is unknown.

V shed 4 bases and J shed 3 bases, with 14 bases lying between them. There are 15 residues in the CDR3. Germline loops: CDR1 SEHNR, CDR2 FQNEAQ (reference sequence). Sequenced sample: PBMCs. This TCR was sampled from a man aged 40-55 years in good health and CMV-seropositive. The J gene is TRBJ2-3, the V gene TRBV7-9; a weak D match, TRBD1 (6 bases). The chain's CDR3 is CASSSPTGYTDTQYF. CDR3 nucleotides: TGTGCCAGCAGCTCACCCACAGGGTATACAGATACGCAGTATTTT.